Below are 10 T cell receptor beta chains sequenced from a single sample in a study of shared clonotypes between healthy human individuals. Naive CD8 isolation took CD45RO-negative cells positively selected for CCR7 and excluded terminally differentiated effector memory CD45RA+ cells. Method: immunoSEQ multiplex PCR; TCRdb's copy keeps in-frame clones and lacks some. Here the sample spans hundreds of thousands of clones, over 90% being singletons. The sample was naive CD8+ T cells sorted from blood. The receptors were sampled from a young man in good health.

The rearrangement joins TRBV27 to TRBJ2-7; 7 bases fit TRBD2. Germline V gene sequence: CDR1 MNHEY, CDR2 SMNVEV (reference sequence). After removal of 9 bases from V and 2 bases from J, the junction contained 4 bases not matched to a gene. The CDR3 contains 12 residues. Written as DNA, the CDR3 is TGTGCCAGTTGGACTAGGCCCTACGAGCAGTACTTC. Its protein is CASWTRPYEQYF.

The chain combines TRBV7-2 with TRBJ1-2; D is undetermined. V was pared by 2 bases and J by 2 bases, with 6 bases between. The CDR3 is 13 residues long. The V gene's germline CDR1 is SGHTA and CDR2 FQGNSA. CDR3 sequence: CASSLSLNYGYTF. CDR3 DNA: TGTGCCAGCAGCTTAAGCTTGAACTATGGCTACACCTTC.

This clone was seen only once. The rearrangement links TRBV28 to TRBJ2-7; no definite D call. The germline V gene encodes CDR1 MDHEN and CDR2 SYDVKM. The V gene lost 6 bases and the J gene lost 6 bases, with 18 bases spanning the gap. This CDR3 comprises 14 residues. CDR3: CASRGSRGWGEQYF. The CDR3 coding sequence is TGTGCCAGCAGGGGGTCTCGCGGATGGGGCGAGCAGTACTTC.

Notes on this clone: This specimen includes other DNA sequences encoding the same CDR3. The DNA of the CDR3 is TGTGCCAGCAGCTTAGCAGGCAACTATGGCTACACCTTC. Its translation is CASSLAGNYGYTF. The chain is built from TRBV7-9 and TRBJ1-2; no reliable D call. Germline values: CDR1 SEHNR, CDR2 FQNEAQ (reference sequence). Deletions cut 0 bases from V and 2 bases from J, with 4 bases between. The CDR3 spans 13 residues.

The J gene is TRBJ2-1, the V gene TRBV28; TRBD2 matches 12 bases. Germline V gene sequence: CDR1 MDHEN, CDR2 SYDVKM. V shed 3 bases and J 8 bases; nucleotides not matched to a gene: 8. The CDR3 is 16 amino acids. CDR3 sequence: CASSFDGTSGLDEQFF. In DNA, the CDR3 is TGTGCCAGCAGTTTTGACGGGACTAGCGGGCTCGATGAGCAGTTCTTC.

The genes are TRBV7-8 and TRBJ2-1; 8 bases are a match to TRBD2. The CDR3 covers 15 residues. Germline V gene lookup returns CDR1 SGHVS and CDR2 FQNEAQ. The trim removed 1 base at V and 4 bases at J, leaving 3 bases unmatched. The CDR3 spells CASSLGPSGYNEQFF. In DNA form, the CDR3 reads TGTGCCAGCAGCTTAGGGCCTAGCGGGTACAATGAGCAGTTCTTC.

This clone has just one count. This rearrangement joins TRBV7-9 to TRBJ2-1; 12 nucleotides align to TRBD1. With V trimmed by 6 bases and J by 1 base, 10 bases remained unmatched. There are 18 residues in the CDR3. CDR1 and CDR2 from the germline V gene are SEHNR and FQNEAQ (reference sequence). The CDR3 DNA sequence: TGTGCCAGCAGGTCGGGACAGGGGGCAACAAGGTCCTACAATGAGCAGTTCTTC. Protein: CASRSGQGATRSYNEQFF.

This clone has only one observation. The chain is built from TRBV6-1 and TRBJ2-2; D may be TRBD1 (5 bases). With 2 bases removed from V and 0 bases from J, the gap between germline ends came to 16 bases. The length of the CDR3 is 18 residues. Germline-derived CDR1 and CDR2 are MNHNS and SASEGT. The CDR3 sequence is CASSELVGDGANTGELFF. DNA of the CDR3: TGTGCCAGCAGTGAATTAGTAGGGGATGGAGCGAACACCGGGGAGCTGTTTTTT.

The chain recombines TRBV2 with TRBJ1-1, with D maybe TRBD1 (6 bases). The CDR3 length is 15 residues. Germline lookup yields CDR1 SNHLY and CDR2 FYNNEI. Deletions cut 3 bases from V and 2 bases from J, with 13 bases between. CDR3 DNA sequence: TGTGCCAGCAGTGAGGTTGGACAGCCCAACACTGAAGCTTTCTTT. The encoded protein is CASSEVGQPNTEAFF. The full variable domain, completed using reference TRBV2 and TRBJ1-1, is EPEVTQTPSHQVTQMGQEVILRCVPISNHLYFYWYRQILGQKVEFLVSFYNNEISEKSEIFDDQFSVERPDGSNFTLKIRSTKLEDSAMYFCASSEVGQPNTEAFFGQGTRLTVV.

The rearrangement joins TRBV7-6 to TRBJ2-2, with 12 bases lining up with TRBD2. The CDR3 loop spans 18 amino acids. V shed 5 bases and J 4 bases; nucleotides not matched to a gene: 11. In germline, CDR1 is SGHVS, CDR2 FNYEAQ. The CDR3 region has the DNA TGTGCCAGCAGCCCCCGGGGTACTAGCGGGAGGTCCACCGGGGAGCTGTTTTTT. Amino acid sequence: CASSPRGTSGRSTGELFF.